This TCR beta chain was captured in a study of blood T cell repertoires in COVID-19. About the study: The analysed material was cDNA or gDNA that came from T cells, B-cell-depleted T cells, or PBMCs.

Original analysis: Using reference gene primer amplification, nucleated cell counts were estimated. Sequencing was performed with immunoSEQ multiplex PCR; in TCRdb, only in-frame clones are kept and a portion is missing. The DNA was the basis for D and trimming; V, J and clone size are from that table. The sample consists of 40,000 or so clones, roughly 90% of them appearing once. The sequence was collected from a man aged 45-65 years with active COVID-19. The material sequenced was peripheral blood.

CDR3 residues: CASSFRVGELFF. The CDR3 region has the DNA TGCGCCAGCAGCTTCCGGGTCGGGGAGCTGTTTTTT. The chain joins TRBV4-3 to TRBJ2-2; D is unresolved. Germline V gene data show CDR1 as LGHNA and CDR2 as YSLEER. The CDR3 loop spans 12 amino acids. Trimming stripped 5 bases from V and 7 bases from J, with 8 bases between.